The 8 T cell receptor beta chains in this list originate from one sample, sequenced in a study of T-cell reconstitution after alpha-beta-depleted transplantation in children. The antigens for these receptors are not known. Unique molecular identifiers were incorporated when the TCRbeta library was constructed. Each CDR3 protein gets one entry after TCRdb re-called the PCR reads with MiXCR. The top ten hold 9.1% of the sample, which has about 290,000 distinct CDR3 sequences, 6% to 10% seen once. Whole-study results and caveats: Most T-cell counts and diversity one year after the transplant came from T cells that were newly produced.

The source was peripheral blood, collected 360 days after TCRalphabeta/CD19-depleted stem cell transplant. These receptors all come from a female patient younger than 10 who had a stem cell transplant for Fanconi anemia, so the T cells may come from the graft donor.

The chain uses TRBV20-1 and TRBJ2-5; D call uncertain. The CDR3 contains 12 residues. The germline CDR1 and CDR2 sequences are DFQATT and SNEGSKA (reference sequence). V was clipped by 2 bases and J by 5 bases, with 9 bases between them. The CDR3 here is CSARKLGETQYF. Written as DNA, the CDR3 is TGCAGTGCTAGAAAATTGGGTGAGACCCAGTACTTC.

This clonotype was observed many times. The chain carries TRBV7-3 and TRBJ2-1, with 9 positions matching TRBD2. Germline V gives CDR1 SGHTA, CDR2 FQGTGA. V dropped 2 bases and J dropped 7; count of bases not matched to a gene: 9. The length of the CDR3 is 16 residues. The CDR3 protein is CASSLLPSGGRNEQFF. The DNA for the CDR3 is TGTGCCAGCAGCTTATTACCCAGCGGGGGGCGTAATGAGCAGTTCTTC. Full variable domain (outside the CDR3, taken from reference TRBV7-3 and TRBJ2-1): GAGVSQTPSNKVTEKGKYVELRCDPISGHTALYWYRQSLGQGPEFLIYFQGTGAADDSGLPNDRFFAVRPEGSVSTLKIQRTERGDSAVYLCASSLLPSGGRNEQFFGPGTRLTVL.

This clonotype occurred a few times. This chain's CDR3 is CASSPAGSSYEQYV. The CDR3 DNA reads as TGTGCCAGCTCACCTGCGGGGAGCTCCTACGAGCAGTACGTC. The rearrangement uses TRBV18 and TRBJ2-7, with D tentatively TRBD2 (6 bases). The CDR3 totals 14 residues. Deletions cut 3 bases from V and 0 bases from J, with 9 bases between. Germline assignment: CDR1 KGHSH and CDR2 LQKENI.

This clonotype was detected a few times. The CDR3 nucleotides read TGTGCCAGCAGTTGGGGACAGGGGGGCTACACCTTC. Translating gives CASSWGQGGYTF. The V and J genes are TRBV12-3 or TRBV12-4 and TRBJ1-2, with TRBD1 matching 10 bases. J gave up 8 bases and V 4 bases, and 1 base lay outside the gene matches. CDR3 size: 12 residues.

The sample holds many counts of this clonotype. The CDR3 DNA sequence: TGCAGTGCTAGAGAAGCTTTCTTT. Protein sequence: CSAREAFF. This rearrangement joins TRBV20-1 to TRBJ1-1, with D unresolved. V dropped 0 bases and J dropped 10 bases, with 0 bases sitting between them. CDR1 and CDR2 (germline): DFQATT, SNEGSKA (reference sequence). There are 8 residues in the CDR3.

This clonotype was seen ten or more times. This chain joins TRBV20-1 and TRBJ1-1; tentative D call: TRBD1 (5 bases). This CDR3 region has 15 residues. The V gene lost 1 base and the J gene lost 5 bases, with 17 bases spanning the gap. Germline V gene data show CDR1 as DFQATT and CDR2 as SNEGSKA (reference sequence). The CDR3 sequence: CSARVLQVDGTEAFF. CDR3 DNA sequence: TGCAGTGCTAGAGTCCTACAGGTGGATGGGACTGAAGCTTTCTTT.

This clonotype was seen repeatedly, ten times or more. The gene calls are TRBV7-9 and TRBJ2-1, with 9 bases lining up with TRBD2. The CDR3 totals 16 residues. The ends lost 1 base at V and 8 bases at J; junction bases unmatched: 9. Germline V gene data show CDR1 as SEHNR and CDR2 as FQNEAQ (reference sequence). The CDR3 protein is CASSLGGTSLWDEQFF. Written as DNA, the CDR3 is TGTGCCAGCAGCTTAGGTGGGACTAGCCTCTGGGATGAGCAGTTCTTC.

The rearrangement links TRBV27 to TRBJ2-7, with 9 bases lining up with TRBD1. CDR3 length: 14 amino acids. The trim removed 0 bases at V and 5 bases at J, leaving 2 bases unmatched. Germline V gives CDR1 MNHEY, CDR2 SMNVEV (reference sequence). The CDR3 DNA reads TGTGCCAGCAGTTTATCGGGACAGGGCCACGAGCAGTACTTC. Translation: CASSLSGQGHEQYF.